Listed here is a single TCR beta chain. The antigen remains undetermined. The data are from a study of cytomegalovirus exposure and HLA in healthy donors. Background on the study: Caucasian-associated ancestry cluster membership applied to around 76% of some 400 genotyped donors. The study's findings and limits: Association of a missense DCLRE1C variant with TCR beta V- and J-gene trimming was reported in a later analysis.

PCR amplification relied on 60 Vbeta primers (plus 13 Jbeta primers). Some clones are missing from TCRdb's copy, which holds only in-frame ones; the method was immunoSEQ multiplex PCR. The repertoire table contains around 100,000 clones. This CDR3 is built from 12 residues. Germline V gives CDR1 MNHEY, CDR2 SVGAGI. With 10 bases removed from V and 1 base from J, the gap between germline ends came to 10 bases. The source of this sequence is a woman in her thirties in good health and CMV-seronegative. The sample consisted of PBMCs. This chain connects TRBV6-5 to TRBJ1-1; D is unresolved. CDR3 loop: CATKHRNTEAFF. The CDR3 coding sequence is TGTGCCACCAAGCATAGGAACACTGAAGCTTTCTTT.